A single sample is the source of the 24 T cell receptor beta chains below, sequenced in a study of blood T cell repertoires in COVID-19. Clones were sequenced by immunoSEQ multiplex PCR, and TCRdb holds only the in-frame ones, with some missing. The sample lists around 260,000 clones; around 85% were seen once. What was sequenced was PBMCs or T cells enriched from blood (not recorded which). Receptor source: a woman in her thirties who had recovered from COVID-19.

V is TRBV6-5 and J is TRBJ1-2, with 7 bases that match TRBD1. Germline V CDR1 and CDR2: MNHEY, SVGAGI. The CDR3 is made up of 14 amino acids. V lost 5 bases to trimming and J lost 1 base; unmatched junction nucleotides: 4. The CDR3 nucleotides are TGTGCCAGCAGTCGCGACAGGGATAACTATGGCTACACCTTC. It yields the protein CASSRDRDNYGYTF.

The V and J genes are TRBV28 and TRBJ1-1; a weak D match, TRBD1 (6 bases). This CDR3 spans 17 amino acids. V lost 2 bases and J 3 bases, leaving 19 bases between the germline ends. Germline CDR1 is MDHEN and CDR2 is SYDVKM. CDR3 sequence: CASSLGKRYRVYTEAFF. CDR3 DNA: TGTGCCAGCAGTTTAGGGAAACGGTACAGGGTGTACACTGAAGCTTTCTTT.

The chain joins TRBV3-1 (or the pseudogene TRBV3-2) to TRBJ2-3; 7 nucleotides align to TRBD2. The CDR3 spans 15 residues. After removal of 3 bases from V and 4 bases from J, the junction contained 7 bases not matched to a gene. Germline-derived CDR1 and CDR2 are LGHDT and YNNKEL (reference sequence). The CDR3 DNA sequence: TGTGCCAGCAGCCAGACTAGCCTCCTTTCAGATACGCAGTATTTT. It translates to CASSQTSLLSDTQYF.

This chain connects TRBV28 to TRBJ1-1; D is unclear. V lost 5 bases, J lost 4 bases, and 8 bases lay in between. The CDR3 is 12 residues long. CDR1 MDHEN and CDR2 SYDVKM come from the germline V gene. CDR3 region: CASSPLATEAFF. Here the CDR3 DNA reads TGTGCCAGCAGTCCACTCGCCACTGAAGCTTTCTTT.

The chain combines TRBV19 with TRBJ2-3; TRBD1 is a possible D gene (6 bases). V gave up 5 bases and J gave up 0 bases, with 15 bases separating them. CDR3 length: 16 residues. Germline CDR1 is LNHDA and CDR2 is SQIVND (reference sequence). CDR3 loop: CASSPDSSSSTDTQYF. CDR3 coding DNA: TGTGCCAGTAGTCCGGACAGTTCATCTAGCACAGATACGCAGTATTTT.

This chain connects TRBV7-7 to TRBJ1-3; D is perhaps TRBD1 (6 bases). The V and J ends lost 4 bases and 3 bases respectively, with 19 bases between them. Germline V gene sequence: CDR1 SSHAT, CDR2 FNYEAQ (reference sequence). The CDR3 covers 17 residues. CDR3 nucleotide sequence: TGTGCCAGCAGCTCTCCCATAGGGGGACCTAATGGAAACACCATATATTTT. Encoded protein: CASSSPIGGPNGNTIYF.

The V gene is TRBV19, the J gene TRBJ1-2; perhaps TRBD1 as D (5 bases). V dropped 1 base and J dropped 4 bases, with 10 bases sitting between them. CDR3 length: 14 residues. The V gene's germline CDR1 is LNHDA and CDR2 SQIVND (reference sequence). The CDR3 DNA follows: TGTGCCAGTAGTATAGCTTCGGGGGGCTATGGCTACACCTTC. This codes for CASSIASGGYGYTF.

The J gene is TRBJ2-7, the V gene TRBV29-1, with 7 bases that match TRBD1. After removal of 6 bases from V and 5 bases from J, the junction contained 13 bases not matched to a gene. Germline CDR1 SQVTM, CDR2 ANQGSEA. The CDR3 has 14 amino acids. CDR3 DNA: TGCAGCGTCCTACAACTTAACAGGGGACACGAGCAGTACTTC. Encoded protein: CSVLQLNRGHEQYF.

This chain joins TRBV3-1 (or the pseudogene TRBV3-2) and TRBJ1-4, with D tentatively TRBD1 (6 bases). Trimming left V 4 bases short and J 7 bases short, with 16 bases between. The CDR3 length is 15 residues. Germline V gene lookup returns CDR1 LGHDT and CDR2 YNNKEL (reference sequence). The CDR3: CASSLGQTNAEKLFF. The CDR3 DNA is TGTGCCAGCAGCCTCGGACAGACCAACGCTGAAAAACTGTTTTTT.

The chain links TRBV7-8 to TRBJ2-4; D not certain. Looked up from germline, CDR1 is SGHVS and CDR2 is FQNEAQ. Between the trimmed V and J ends, which lost 1 base and 0 bases, there was a span of 19 bases. This CDR3 is built from 19 residues. CDR3 sequence: CASSLGVGYPLLAKNIQYF. For the CDR3, the DNA is TGTGCCAGCAGCTTAGGGGTGGGCTACCCCCTTCTAGCCAAAAACATTCAGTACTTC.

The J gene is TRBJ1-3, the V gene TRBV11-2; 9 positions match TRBD1. The CDR3 is 16 residues long. Germline CDR1 and CDR2: SGHAT and FQNNGV. The V gene end was trimmed by 2 bases and the J gene end by 4 bases; junction bases not matched to a gene: 6. This CDR3 is CASSLLGTGFGNTIYF. DNA for the CDR3: TGTGCCAGCAGCTTATTAGGGACAGGGTTCGGAAACACCATATATTTT.

This clone came up once. This chain links TRBV4-1 with TRBJ2-3; tentatively, D is TRBD1 (5 bases). From germline, CDR1 is MGHRA and CDR2 YSYEKL. Trimming took off 0 bases at V and 4 bases at J, with 20 bases between the two ends. The CDR3 spans 18 residues. The CDR3, as DNA: TGCGCCAGCAGCCAAGATGGTGCGGCGCTTAGGGGCGCAGATACGCAGTATTTT. Translating gives CASSQDGAALRGADTQYF.

V and J are TRBV27 and TRBJ1-1; D is unresolved. V gave up 0 bases and J gave up 0 bases, with 11 bases separating them. The CDR3 is 16 residues long. Germline CDR1 MNHEY, CDR2 SMNVEV (reference sequence). This chain's CDR3 is CASSLSGSLMNTEAFF. Here the CDR3 DNA reads TGTGCCAGCAGTTTATCGGGCAGTCTTATGAACACTGAAGCTTTCTTT.

This clone was detected only once. V usage is TRBV7-9 and J usage is TRBJ1-4, with TRBD1 matching 9 bases. Trimming at V came to 5 bases and at J to 7 bases, leaving 14 bases not matched to a gene. CDR1 is SEHNR, CDR2 FQNEAQ, per germline (reference sequence). The CDR3 length is 17 residues. The CDR3 loop is CASSGRGDREEVEKLFF. The CDR3 bases are TGTGCCAGCAGCGGCCGGGGGGACAGGGAGGAGGTTGAAAAACTGTTTTTT.

The gene calls are TRBV28 and TRBJ2-7, with 8 bases matching TRBD1. Trimming took 4 bases from V and 0 from J; bases not matched to a gene: 14. The CDR3 length is 18 residues. CDR1 and CDR2 (germline): MDHEN, SYDVKM. The CDR3 protein is CASSSILLTGARSYEQYF. Written as DNA, the CDR3 is TGTGCCAGCAGTTCAATCCTATTGACAGGGGCGCGCTCCTACGAGCAGTACTTC.

The chain recombines TRBV7-9 with TRBJ1-1, with no clear D. The CDR3 contains 16 residues. The ends were cut back, 4 bases at V and 1 base at J, with 16 bases in the middle. Germline loops: CDR1 SEHNR, CDR2 FQNEAQ (reference sequence). In DNA form, the CDR3 reads TGTGCCAGCAGCTCCTCGATGGCATCAAGGAACACTGAAGCTTTCTTT. This encodes CASSSSMASRNTEAFF.

V gene TRBV5-1 combines with J gene TRBJ2-3, with 10 bases identical to TRBD2. CDR1 and CDR2 from the germline V gene are SGHRS and YFSETQ. The CDR3 loop spans 16 amino acids. Trimming removed 7 bases from V and 1 base from J; junction bases left unmatched: 9. CDR3 DNA sequence: TGCGCCAGCCAAAGCACCGGGACTAGCGGCACAGATACGCAGTATTTT. It yields the protein CASQSTGTSGTDTQYF.

This clone was counted between two and nine times. The V call is TRBV14, the J call TRBJ1-2; 7 bases agree with TRBD1. CDR1 SGHDN and CDR2 FVKESK come from the germline V gene. V dropped 4 bases and J dropped 4; count of bases not matched to a gene: 6. The CDR3 totals 14 residues. CDR3 sequence (DNA): TGTGCCAGCAGCCGCGACAGGGAGATCTATGGCTACACCTTC. It specifies CASSRDREIYGYTF.

This clone turned up a few times. This rearrangement joins TRBV28 to TRBJ1-1; D call uncertain. The germline V gene encodes CDR1 MDHEN and CDR2 SYDVKM. CDR3 length: 18 amino acids. V dropped 2 bases and J dropped 3 bases, with 22 bases sitting between them. The CDR3 bases are TGTGCCAGCAGTTTAGGAACATATCGAAAAAGAGGGTACACTGAAGCTTTCTTT. It encodes CASSLGTYRKRGYTEAFF. Combining the CDR3 with reference TRBV28 and TRBJ1-1 gives the whole variable domain DVKVTQSSRYLVKRTGEKVFLECVQDMDHENMFWYRQDPGLGLRLIYFSYDVKMKEKGDIPEGYSVSREKKERFSLILESASTNQTSMYLCASSLGTYRKRGYTEAFFGQGTRLTVV.

The chain recombines TRBV7-9 with TRBJ1-2; TRBD1 aligns across 12 bases. This CDR3 region has 16 residues. The germline V gene encodes CDR1 SEHNR and CDR2 FQNEAQ (reference sequence). The ends lost 5 bases at V and 8 bases at J; junction bases unmatched: 12. CDR3 DNA: TGTGCCAGCAGCCCAAGGGACAGGGGGCCAGAAGGAGGCTACACCTTC. It encodes CASSPRDRGPEGGYTF.

This chain uses TRBV28 with TRBJ2-4, with TRBD1 identical over 11 bases. The V gene end was trimmed by 5 bases and the J gene end by 2 bases; junction bases not matched to a gene: 11. This CDR3 is 18 amino acids long. Germline lookup yields CDR1 MDHEN and CDR2 SYDVKM. In nucleotides, the CDR3 is TGTGCCAGCAGTGCTTGGACAGGGGGCGCAGGGTCCAAAAACATTCAGTACTTC. This sequence encodes CASSAWTGGAGSKNIQYF.

V and J are TRBV27 and TRBJ1-3, with a weak D call TRBD1 (6 bases). This CDR3 region has 17 residues. Trimming cost V 4 bases and J 4 bases, with 20 bases left between them. Germline V gene sequence: CDR1 MNHEY, CDR2 SMNVEV (reference sequence). The CDR3 is CASSSHPGGRSGNTIYF. Written as DNA, the CDR3 is TGTGCCAGCAGTTCCCACCCCGGGGGGCGATCCGGAAACACCATATATTTT.

This chain joins TRBV19 and TRBJ2-5; perhaps TRBD2 as D (5 bases). In germline, CDR1 is LNHDA, CDR2 SQIVND (reference sequence). The V end was cut by 2 bases, the J end by 9 bases, with 19 bases between. There are 15 residues in the CDR3. The CDR3 nucleotides read TGTGCCAGTAGTATAACCCACGGACTTCGAATGGCCCAGTACTTC. Encoded protein: CASSITHGLRMAQYF.

The V gene is TRBV11-2, the J gene TRBJ1-1; 7 bases map to TRBD1. V dropped 4 bases and J dropped 8; count of bases not matched to a gene: 4. Germline V gene sequence: CDR1 SGHAT, CDR2 FQNNGV. This CDR3 region has 12 residues. CDR3 DNA: TGTGCCAGCAGCTCAATGGGACAGGAAGCTTTCTTT. This gives the protein CASSSMGQEAFF.